The entry below gives a single T cell receptor (beta chain) sequence along with its context. The antigen it binds to is not known. No quality values exist for individual bases; no much larger clone is one base distant. This sample was included in a study of blood T cell repertoires in COVID-19 (dated by TCRdb to the early 2020s). Regarding the research as a whole: Collaborator samples came from the United States, Italy and Spain and covered acute and convalescent phases of COVID-19. The dataset comprised deeply sampled blood TCRbeta repertoires from subjects exposed to, actively infected with, or recovered from COVID-19. Where available, HLA class I and class II types were obtained from metadata supplied by the sample provider rather than from assay-based typing. Samples came from the ongoing ImmuneRACE study (first 160 participants) plus 1,254 subjects from 6 global collaborators. Nearly every sample came with metadata listing a de-identified subject ID, COVID-19 status, age in years and sex. A freely available public database, intended as a resource for researchers studying the immune response to SARS-CoV-2, is where the repertoires were released. The prospective study material was composed of cDNA or gDNA derived from T cells, B-cell-depleted T cells, or PBMCs.

TCRbeta CDR3 regions were amplified from genomic DNA by means of the immunoSEQ Assay, a bias-controlled multiplex PCR. Per the original workflow: The number of nucleated cells in each sample was estimated from the amplification of reference gene primers within the assay. Sequence reads were collapsed and filtered to measure the absolute abundance of every unique TCRbeta CDR3 rearrangement. Productive Simpson clonality was computed per sample as the square root of Simpson's diversity index over productive rearrangements. TCRdb carries this immuneACCESS record with in-frame sequences only. Its versions omit some clonotypes, under half of them owing to an unresolved V gene in the studies checked, with the rest unexplained. The V and J calls and clone size are taken from that table; D and trimming were inferred from the DNA. The sample contains approximately 56,000 clones, nearly 90% of them found a single time. Approximately 8.8% of the sample goes to the ten largest clones.

What the work shows at the level of the full study, not this receptor alone: How much clinical and demographic metadata was included differed by source and by participant, and the metadata was provided uncurated.

Each collaborating institution followed its own protocols to collect whole blood in K2EDTA tubes. For TCRbeta analysis, collaborators shipped samples in one of three forms: frozen whole blood, isolated PBMCs, or DNA extracted from either of those sample types. Sequencing input: peripheral blood. The sequence was obtained from a man older than 75 with active or convalescent COVID-19.

Here the CDR3 is given as CASSPVVQETQYF. The nucleotide sequence is TGCGCCAGCAGCCCGGTCGTCCAAGAGACCCAGTACTTC. This chain joins TRBV4-3 to TRBJ2-5; the D segment cannot be called with confidence. V is reduced by 4 bases and J by 1 base, leaving a spacing of 7 bases between them. The germline V gene encodes CDR1 LGHNA and CDR2 YSLEER. Measured from the cysteine to the phenylalanine, the CDR3 is 13 residues long. Only the CDR3 part of the read is kept: 39 bases, read in frame from the first base.